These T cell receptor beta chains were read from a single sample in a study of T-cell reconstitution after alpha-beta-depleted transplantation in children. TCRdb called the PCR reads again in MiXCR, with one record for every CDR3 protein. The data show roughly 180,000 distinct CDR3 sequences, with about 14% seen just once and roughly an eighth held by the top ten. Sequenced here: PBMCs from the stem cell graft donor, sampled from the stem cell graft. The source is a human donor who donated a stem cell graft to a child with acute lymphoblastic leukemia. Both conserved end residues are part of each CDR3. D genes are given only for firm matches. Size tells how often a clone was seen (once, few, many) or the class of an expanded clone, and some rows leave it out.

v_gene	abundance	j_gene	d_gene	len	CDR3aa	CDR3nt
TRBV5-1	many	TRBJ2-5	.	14	CASSFSQSQETQYF	TGCGCCAGCAGCTTCTCACAGAGTCAAGAGACCCAGTACTTC
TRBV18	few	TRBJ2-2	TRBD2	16	CASSPRLAGDGGELFF	TGTGCCAGCTCACCTCGACTAGCGGGAGACGGCGGGGAGCTGTTTTTT
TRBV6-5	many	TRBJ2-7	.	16	CASRSYPLESGYEQYF	TGTGCCAGCAGATCCTACCCCTTAGAGAGTGGCTACGAGCAGTACTTC
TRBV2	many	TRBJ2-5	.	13	CASSDQGRKTQYF	TGTGCCAGCAGTGACCAGGGTCGAAAGACCCAGTACTTC
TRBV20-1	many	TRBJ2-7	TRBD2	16	CSARDVLAGGPYEQYF	TGCAGTGCTAGAGATGTCCTAGCGGGAGGACCCTACGAGCAGTACTTC
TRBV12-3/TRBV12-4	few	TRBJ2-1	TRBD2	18	CASSPTSGRRLSYNEQFF	TGTGCCAGCAGCCCGACTAGCGGGAGGCGCCTCTCCTACAATGAGCAGTTCTTC
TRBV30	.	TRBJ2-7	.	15	CACGTPDSARYEQYF	TGTGCCTGCGGGACTCCGGACTCGGCACGCTACGAGCAGTACTTC
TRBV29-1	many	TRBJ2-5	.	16	CSVLIQGSRVQETQYF	TGCAGCGTCTTAATACAGGGTAGTAGGGTCCAAGAGACCCAGTACTTC
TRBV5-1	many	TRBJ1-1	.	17	CASSLAKSSLENTEAFF	TGCGCCAGCAGCTTGGCCAAGTCAAGTCTGGAGAACACTGAAGCTTTCTTT
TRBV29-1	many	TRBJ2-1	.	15	CSVDKRREWDNEQFF	TGCAGCGTTGATAAGAGAAGGGAGTGGGACAATGAGCAGTTCTTC
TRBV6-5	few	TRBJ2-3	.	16	CASSYRGAGTTDTQYF	TGTGCCAGCAGTTATCGCGGGGCAGGTACCACAGATACGCAGTATTTT
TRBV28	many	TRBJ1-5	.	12	CASVTGNQPQHF	TGTGCCAGCGTTACTGGCAATCAGCCCCAGCATTTT
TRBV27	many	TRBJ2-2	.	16	CASSTGRFANTGELFF	TGTGCCAGCAGCACGGGCCGATTCGCGAACACCGGGGAGCTGTTTTTT
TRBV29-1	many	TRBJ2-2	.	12	CSVDGNTGELFF	TGCAGCGTTGACGGGAACACCGGGGAGCTGTTTTTT
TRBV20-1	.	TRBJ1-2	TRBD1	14	CSAYAAGGIDGYTF	TGCAGTGCTTACGCGGCAGGGGGAATCGACGGCTACACCTTC
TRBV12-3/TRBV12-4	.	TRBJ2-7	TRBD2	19	CASSSRDRRLAGASSEQYF	TGTGCCAGCAGTTCAAGGGACAGGAGACTAGCGGGAGCCTCGAGCGAGCAGTACTTC
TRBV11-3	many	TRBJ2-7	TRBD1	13	CASSSRDRGEQYF	TGTGCCAGCAGCTCCAGGGACAGGGGCGAGCAGTACTTC
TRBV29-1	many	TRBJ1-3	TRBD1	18	CSPQSRGQPWSSGNTIYF	TGCAGCCCTCAGAGTCGGGGACAGCCATGGAGCTCTGGAAACACCATATATTTT
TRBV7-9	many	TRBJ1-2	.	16	CASSLERSMTPYGYTF	TGTGCCAGCAGCTTAGAACGCAGCATGACTCCCTATGGCTACACCTTC
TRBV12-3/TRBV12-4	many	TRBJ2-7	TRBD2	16	CASSPGTSGNRFEQYF	TGTGCCAGCAGCCCAGGGACTAGCGGGAACAGATTCGAGCAGTACTTC
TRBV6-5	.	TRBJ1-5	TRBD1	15	CASSYGDRGNQPQHF	TGTGCCAGCAGTTACGGGGACAGGGGTAATCAGCCCCAGCATTTT
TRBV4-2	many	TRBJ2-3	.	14	CASSQPGITDTQYF	TGTGCCAGCAGCCAACCGGGTATCACAGATACGCAGTATTTT
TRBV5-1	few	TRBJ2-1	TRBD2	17	CASSLRRTSGRAYEQFF	TGCGCCAGCAGCCTGCGGCGCACTAGCGGGAGGGCCTATGAGCAGTTCTTC
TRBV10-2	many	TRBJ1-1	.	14	CASRDYREGREAFF	TGCGCCAGCAGGGACTACCGGGAGGGTCGAGAAGCTTTCTTT
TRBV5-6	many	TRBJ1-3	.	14	CASSRAGNRNTIYF	TGTGCCAGCAGCAGGGCAGGGAATCGAAACACCATATATTTT
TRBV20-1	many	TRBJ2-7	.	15	CSARTSGGSFYEQYF	TGCAGTGCTAGAACCTCAGGAGGGAGCTTCTACGAGCAGTACTTC
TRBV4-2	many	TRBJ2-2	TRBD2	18	CASSLGASGFANTGELFF	TGTGCCAGCAGCCTAGGGGCTAGCGGATTCGCGAACACCGGGGAGCTGTTTTTT
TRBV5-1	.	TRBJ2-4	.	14	CASSLREAKNIQYF	TGCGCCAGCAGCTTACGGGAGGCCAAAAACATTCAGTACTTC
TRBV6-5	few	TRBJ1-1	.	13	CASSYSVDTEAFF	TGTGCCAGCAGTTACTCGGTTGACACTGAAGCTTTCTTT
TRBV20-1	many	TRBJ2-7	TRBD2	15	CSARRPSGSRYEQYF	TGCAGTGCTAGGCGGCCTAGCGGGAGTAGGTACGAGCAGTACTTC
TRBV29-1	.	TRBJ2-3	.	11	CSVEVGDTQYF	TGCAGCGTTGAAGTCGGAGATACGCAGTATTTT
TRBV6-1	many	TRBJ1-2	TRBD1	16	CASKTKGQGGNYGYTF	TGTGCCAGTAAAACTAAAGGACAGGGAGGTAACTATGGCTACACCTTC
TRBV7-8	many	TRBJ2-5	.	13	CASSLFQQETQYF	TGTGCCAGCAGCTTATTCCAGCAAGAGACCCAGTACTTC
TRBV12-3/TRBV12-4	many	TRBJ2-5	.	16	CASSTGHPYGGQTQYF	TGTGCCAGCAGTACGGGACACCCGTACGGGGGGCAGACCCAGTACTTC
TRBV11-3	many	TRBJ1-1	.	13	CASSRSLNTEAFF	TGTGCCAGCAGTCGCTCACTGAACACTGAAGCTTTCTTT
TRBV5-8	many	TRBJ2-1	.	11	CASKARTLQFF	TGTGCCAGCAAGGCCCGGACCCTTCAGTTCTTC
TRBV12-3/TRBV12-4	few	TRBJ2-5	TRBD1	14	CASSTDRGLETQYF	TGTGCCAGCAGCACGGACAGGGGGCTAGAGACCCAGTACTTC
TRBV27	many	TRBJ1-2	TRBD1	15	CASSSLGQGARGYTF	TGTGCCAGCAGTTCATTGGGACAGGGGGCTCGCGGCTACACCTTC
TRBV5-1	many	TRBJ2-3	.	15	CASSLGEWGTDTQYF	TGCGCCAGCAGCTTGGGAGAATGGGGCACAGATACGCAGTATTTT
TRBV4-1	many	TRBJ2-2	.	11	CASSFFGELFF	TGCGCCAGTTCCTTCTTCGGGGAGCTGTTTTTT
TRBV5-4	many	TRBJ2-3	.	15	CASSLGPSGTDTQYF	TGTGCCAGCAGCTTGGGCCCTAGCGGCACAGATACGCAGTATTTT
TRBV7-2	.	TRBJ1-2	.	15	CASSPGPDNSYGYTF	TGTGCCAGCAGCCCTGGACCGGATAACAGCTATGGCTACACCTTC
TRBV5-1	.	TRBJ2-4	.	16	CASSLGGGGPKNIQYF	TGCGCCAGCAGCTTGGGCGGAGGCGGGCCCAAAAACATTCAGTACTTC
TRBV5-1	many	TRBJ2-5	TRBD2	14	CASSRGGPQETQYF	TGCGCCAGCAGCCGGGGGGGACCACAAGAGACCCAGTACTTC
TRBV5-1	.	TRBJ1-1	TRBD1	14	CASSLQGGVLLAFF	TGCGCCAGCAGCTTGCAGGGGGGCGTATTGCTGGCTTTCTTT
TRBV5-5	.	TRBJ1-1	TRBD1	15	CASSYAGGTNTEAFF	TGTGCCAGCAGTTACGCAGGGGGAACGAACACTGAAGCTTTCTTT
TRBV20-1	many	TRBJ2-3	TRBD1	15	CSAAPGQGGTDTQYF	TGCAGTGCCGCGCCGGGACAGGGAGGAACAGATACGCAGTATTTT
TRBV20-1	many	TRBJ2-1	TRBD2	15	CSARAGSGGGNEQFF	TGCAGTGCTAGAGCAGGTAGCGGGGGGGGAAATGAGCAGTTCTTC
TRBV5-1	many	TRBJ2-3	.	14	CASSLGTSGDTQYF	TGCGCCAGCAGCTTGGGTACCAGCGGAGATACGCAGTATTTT
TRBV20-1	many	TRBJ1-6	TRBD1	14	CSTTDRVNNSPLHF	TGCAGTACTACCGACAGGGTTAATAATTCACCCCTCCACTTT
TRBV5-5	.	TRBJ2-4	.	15	CASSTVRQAKNIQYF	TGTGCCAGCAGCACCGTGCGACAGGCCAAAAACATTCAGTACTTC
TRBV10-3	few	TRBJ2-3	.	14	CAISAEGGTDTQYF	TGTGCCATCAGTGCGGAGGGTGGCACAGATACGCAGTATTTT
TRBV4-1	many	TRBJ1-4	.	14	CASSQERPNEKLFF	TGCGCCAGCAGCCAAGAGCGTCCTAATGAAAAACTGTTTTTT
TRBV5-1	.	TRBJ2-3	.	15	CASSGGGSMADTQYF	TGCGCCAGCAGCGGCGGGGGCTCAATGGCAGATACGCAGTATTTT
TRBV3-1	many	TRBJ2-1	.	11	CASSQDGGPSF	TGTGCCAGCAGCCAAGATGGAGGACCCTCCTTC
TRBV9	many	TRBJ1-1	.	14	CASSVPGYPTEAFF	TGTGCCAGCAGCGTCCCCGGGTACCCCACTGAAGCTTTCTTT